The clone carrying this T cell receptor (beta chain) was seen repeatedly, ten times or more. No antigen is known for it. The data stem from a study of CD8+CD57+ T cells in acquired aplastic anemia. Findings of the study overall: The same twenty-nine CD8+ CDR3 sequences occurred in patients and in controls. Patients and controls had CD8+ Simpson's diversity values that were not significantly distinct.

CD8+CD57+ cell expansion, shown by flow cytometry, had occurred in the patients selected for sequencing. Genomic DNA served as template for TCR beta VDJ and CDR3 profiling. MiXCR, applied by TCRdb to the reads, yields one record per CDR3 protein. The data show hundreds of thousands of distinct CDR3 sequences, 25% to 40% seen once. CDR1 and CDR2 from the germline V gene are WNHNN and SYGVQD (reference sequence). V lost 6 bases to trimming and J lost 3 bases, with 12 bases between them. There are 15 residues in the CDR3. The chain carries TRBV10-1 and TRBJ1-6, with D possibly matching TRBD1 (5 bases). The TCR sequence derives from a human donor with aplastic anemia. The sample was sorted CD4+, CD8+, or CD8+CD57+ T cells (not recorded which) from PBMCs. CDR3 amino acids: CASRTGPLYNSPLHF. In DNA, the CDR3 is TGCGCCAGCAGAACGGGACCGCTCTATAATTCACCCCTCCACTTT.